The sequence of this T cell receptor beta chain was determined in a study of regulatory T cells in long-lasting Graves disease. General study findings and limits: The study found persistent patients shared more public clonotypes (2,741) than new patients (over 850).

Library construction for TCR beta used iRepertoire HTBI primers and Arm-PCR of CDR3 regions. TCRdb re-derived calls from the multiplex PCR reads in MiXCR, one entry per CDR3 protein. Of 250,000 or so distinct CDR3 sequences listed, 18% are singletons. This clonotype was counted ten times or more. Antigen unknown. Stated time point: newly diagnosed GD, antithyroid drugs for less than 3 months. The TCR library was made from RNA that had been extracted from PBMCs in TRIzol. Germline assignment: CDR1 DFQATT and CDR2 SNEGSKA (reference sequence). This CDR3 has 14 residues. J was trimmed by 5 bases and V by 1 base; bases with no gene match: 3. This sample also belongs to another study, concerning T cells in Graves' hyperthyroidism and ophthalmopathy.

Material: peripheral blood mononuclear cells (PBMCs), obtained at new diagnosis, from a patient treated with antithyroid drugs. The chain uses TRBV20-1 and TRBJ2-3, with 10 bases fitting TRBD2. The receptor comes from a woman between 25 and 40 years old with Graves disease. In DNA form, the CDR3 reads TGCAGTGCTAGAGTTAGCGGGGGGAAAGATACGCAGTATTTT. This translates into CSARVSGGKDTQYF.